This TCR beta chain was recorded in a study of blood T cell repertoires in COVID-19. Across the study: Some COVID-19 samples were acute and others convalescent; all came from the United States, Italy and Spain.

This clone showed up just a few times. In the authors' workflow: Reference gene primer amplification gave estimated nucleated cell counts. The table came from immunoSEQ multiplex PCR; TCRdb's copy has only in-frame clones and leaves some out. V and J calls plus clone size are reproduced from that table; the DNA served to infer D and trimming. The profile covers roughly 76,000 clones, with around 88% appearing a single time and less than 1.5% taken by the ten largest. J lost 0 bases, V lost 0 bases, and 2 bases had no gene match. Germline loops: CDR1 MNHEY, CDR2 SVGEGT. CDR3 length: 15 amino acids. The chain carries TRBV6-2 or TRBV6-3 and TRBJ2-7; 7 nucleotides align to TRBD2. The TCR was taken from a woman aged 45-60 years with acute COVID-19. Sequencing was carried out using PBMCs or T cells enriched from blood (not recorded which). The CDR3 region is CASSYSGRDSYEQYF. The DNA for the CDR3 is TGTGCCAGCAGTTACTCAGGGAGGGACTCCTACGAGCAGTACTTC.